This is a list of T cell receptor beta chains from one sample in a study of shared clonotypes between healthy human individuals. Sequencing was performed with immunoSEQ multiplex PCR; in TCRdb, only in-frame clones are kept and a portion is missing. The sample records about 1 million clones, approximately 72% being singletons. The sample was memory CD4+ T cells sorted from blood. These receptors all come from a man aged 18 to 30 in good health. CDR3s include the opening cysteine and the closing phenylalanine or tryptophan. A D gene is named only where the DNA matches it firmly. A row's size may be missing; if present it is once, few, many or a size class.

DNA: TGTGCCAGCACCAAGGGGTACGAGCAGTACTTC
CDR3: CASTKGYEQYF
D: NA
V: TRBV6-6
size: NA
J: TRBJ2-7

DNA: TGTGCCAGCAGCTTGACAGCAGGGGCTCAAGAGACCCAGTACTTC
CDR3: CASSLTAGAQETQYF
D: NA
V: TRBV7-9
size: NA
J: TRBJ2-5

DNA: TGTGCCAGCAGTTTTATGGCAGGTCAAGCTGGGAGCTACACCTTC
CDR3: CASSFMAGQAGSYTF
D: NA
V: TRBV28
size: few
J: TRBJ1-2

DNA: TGTGCCAGCAGTCATGACAGCTATCTCTCCTACGAGCAGTACTTC
CDR3: CASSHDSYLSYEQYF
D: NA
V: TRBV7-9
size: NA
J: TRBJ2-7

DNA: TGTGCCAGCAGTGCTTCTAGACCAGGGATGAAGAATTCACCCCTCCACTTT
CDR3: CASSASRPGMKNSPLHF
D: NA
V: TRBV9
size: NA
J: TRBJ1-6

DNA: TGTGCCATCAGAGGGACACCTAACACTGAAGCTTTCTTT
CDR3: CAIRGTPNTEAFF
D: NA
V: TRBV10-3
size: NA
J: TRBJ1-1

DNA: TGCGCCAGCATGGGTCAGCCCCAGCATTTT
CDR3: CASMGQPQHF
D: NA
V: TRBV23-1
size: NA
J: TRBJ1-5

DNA: TGTGCCAGCAGCGACCACACATTTGGGGGGACCCAGTACTTC
CDR3: CASSDHTFGGTQYF
D: NA
V: TRBV9
size: NA
J: TRBJ2-5

DNA: TGTGCCAGCAGTAGGAGCGGGAGTTACAATGAGCAGTTCTTC
CDR3: CASSRSGSYNEQFF
D: TRBD2
V: TRBV25-1
size: NA
J: TRBJ2-1

DNA: TGCGCCAGCAGCTTGGAAGACTACGGCGATGAGCAGTTCTTC
CDR3: CASSLEDYGDEQFF
D: NA
V: TRBV5-1
size: NA
J: TRBJ2-1

DNA: TGTGCCAGCAGCTACCGGGACGGACACACAGATACGCAGTATTTT
CDR3: CASSYRDGHTDTQYF
D: NA
V: TRBV5-5
size: NA
J: TRBJ2-3

DNA: TGCGCCAGCAGCGGGCGGGTTGCCTACGAGCAGTACTTC
CDR3: CASSGRVAYEQYF
D: NA
V: TRBV5-1
size: once
J: TRBJ2-7

DNA: TGTGCCAGTAGCAGTAGCGGGGGCCTCTACAATGAGCAGTTCTTC
CDR3: CASSSSGGLYNEQFF
D: TRBD2
V: TRBV19
size: NA
J: TRBJ2-1

DNA: TGTGCCAGCAGACGCCCTAGCGGGAGGGATTTTAGGAATGAGCAGTTCTTC
CDR3: CASRRPSGRDFRNEQFF
D: TRBD2
V: TRBV7-2
size: NA
J: TRBJ2-1

DNA: TGTGCCAGCAGCTTGAAGGATGGCTACACCTTC
CDR3: CASSLKDGYTF
D: NA
V: TRBV5-6
size: once
J: TRBJ1-2

DNA: TGTGCCAGCAGCTTCGGACAGGCCAATTCACCCCTCCACTTT
CDR3: CASSFGQANSPLHF
D: TRBD1
V: TRBV6-1
size: NA
J: TRBJ1-6

DNA: TGTGCCAGCAGTCCCATTAACTATGGCTACACCTTC
CDR3: CASSPINYGYTF
D: NA
V: TRBV28
size: NA
J: TRBJ1-2

DNA: TGTGCCTGGAGTGTAGTCTTGACTAGCGGACGTGGGGATACGCAGTATTTT
CDR3: CAWSVVLTSGRGDTQYF
D: TRBD2
V: TRBV30
size: NA
J: TRBJ2-3

DNA: TGTGCCAGCAGAGCCCAGGGTTCCCTTGGCGTCTATGAGCAGTTCTTC
CDR3: CASRAQGSLGVYEQFF
D: NA
V: TRBV5-6
size: NA
J: TRBJ2-1

DNA: TGTGCCTGGAGTTCATATACGGCTCGCTACAATGAGCAGTTCTTC
CDR3: CAWSSYTARYNEQFF
D: NA
V: TRBV30
size: NA
J: TRBJ2-1

DNA: TGTGCCAGCAGCTTCTCGTCCGATACGCAGTATTTT
CDR3: CASSFSSDTQYF
D: NA
V: TRBV11-2
size: NA
J: TRBJ2-3

DNA: TGTGCCAGCAGTTACTTATATGGCTACACCTTC
CDR3: CASSYLYGYTF
D: NA
V: TRBV6-6
size: few
J: TRBJ1-2

DNA: TGTGCCAGCAGCTTTTGGGAGTTTTCCTATGGCTACACCTTC
CDR3: CASSFWEFSYGYTF
D: NA
V: TRBV5-4
size: few
J: TRBJ1-2

DNA: TGTGCCAGCAGGGAGGTCGGGATCTACAATGAGCAGTTCTTC
CDR3: CASREVGIYNEQFF
D: NA
V: TRBV7-2
size: NA
J: TRBJ2-1

DNA: TGTGCCAGTAGTAGGGCGCAACGTGAGGGGCAGCCCCAGCATTTT
CDR3: CASSRAQREGQPQHF
D: NA
V: TRBV19
size: once
J: TRBJ1-5

DNA: TGTGCCAGCAGCTTGGAGGGCGGTCGGGCTGAAGCTTTCTTT
CDR3: CASSLEGGRAEAFF
D: NA
V: TRBV7-3
size: few
J: TRBJ1-1

DNA: TGTGCCAGCAGTGGTCAGAGCGTCTATGGCTACACCTTC
CDR3: CASSGQSVYGYTF
D: NA
V: TRBV2
size: NA
J: TRBJ1-2

DNA: TGTGCCAGCAGCAAAGAGTACAGGGGGAACTATGGCTACACCTTC
CDR3: CASSKEYRGNYGYTF
D: NA
V: TRBV21-1
size: NA
J: TRBJ1-2

DNA: TGTGCCAGCACTAGCAGGAGCAATCAGCCCCAGCATTTT
CDR3: CASTSRSNQPQHF
D: NA
V: TRBV6-1
size: NA
J: TRBJ1-5

DNA: TGTGCTAGTGGTCCCCCCGGCGGCGTAAGCACAGATACGCAGTATTTT
CDR3: CASGPPGGVSTDTQYF
D: NA
V: TRBV12-5
size: NA
J: TRBJ2-3

DNA: TGTGCCAGCAGCTTATCATCGGGGACCTACGAGCAGTACTTC
CDR3: CASSLSSGTYEQYF
D: NA
V: TRBV7-8
size: NA
J: TRBJ2-7

DNA: TGTGCCAGCAGCGTGGCCCTAGCGGGGTACAATGAGCAGTTCTTC
CDR3: CASSVALAGYNEQFF
D: TRBD2
V: TRBV5-4
size: many
J: TRBJ2-1

DNA: TGTGCCAGCAGCCCCCAGGGACAGGCGAGGTCACCCCTCCACTTT
CDR3: CASSPQGQARSPLHF
D: TRBD1
V: TRBV9
size: NA
J: TRBJ1-6

DNA: TGCGCCAGCAGCACGTCAGGGGATGGCTACACCTTC
CDR3: CASSTSGDGYTF
D: NA
V: TRBV5-1
size: NA
J: TRBJ1-2

DNA: TGTGCCAGCAAGATCACAGGGGCCCAAACCTCTGGAAACACCATATATTTT
CDR3: CASKITGAQTSGNTIYF
D: TRBD1
V: TRBV2
size: few
J: TRBJ1-3

DNA: TGTGCCAGCAGCTTAGCGCGGGGTAGCGATACCTACGAGCAGTACTTC
CDR3: CASSLARGSDTYEQYF
D: NA
V: TRBV7-8
size: NA
J: TRBJ2-7

DNA: TGTGCCAGCAGCGTCAGGGGGTTGAATGAAAAACTGTTTTTT
CDR3: CASSVRGLNEKLFF
D: TRBD1
V: TRBV5-4
size: few
J: TRBJ1-4

DNA: TGTGCCAGCAGTCCCAACCCCGGGAGCGGGCAGTACTTC
CDR3: CASSPNPGSGQYF
D: NA
V: TRBV2
size: NA
J: TRBJ2-7

DNA: TGTGCCAGCACCAGGGGGGCGGTTGGCTACACCTTC
CDR3: CASTRGAVGYTF
D: TRBD1
V: TRBV28
size: NA
J: TRBJ1-2

DNA: TGTGCCAGCAGCTCCCACGTCGGAAGACAGGCCATTGAGCAAGAGACCCAGTACTTC
CDR3: CASSSHVGRQAIEQETQYF
D: NA
V: TRBV5-4
size: NA
J: TRBJ2-5

DNA: TGTGCCAGCACCTGGGGCATAAACTATGGCTACACCTTC
CDR3: CASTWGINYGYTF
D: NA
V: TRBV28
size: NA
J: TRBJ1-2

DNA: TGTGCCAGCAGCCTAGGTCGCTCCTACGAGCAGTACTTC
CDR3: CASSLGRSYEQYF
D: NA
V: TRBV7-2
size: NA
J: TRBJ2-7

DNA: TGTGCCAGCAGTTACCGACAGGGACAAGAGACCCAGTACTTC
CDR3: CASSYRQGQETQYF
D: TRBD1
V: TRBV5-6
size: NA
J: TRBJ2-5

DNA: TGTGCCAGCAGCAAAGTGGCCCCCATGTGGGAGCAGTTCTTC
CDR3: CASSKVAPMWEQFF
D: NA
V: TRBV21-1
size: NA
J: TRBJ2-1

DNA: TGTGCCAGCAGCAAATGGAGGCTAGCGGAGGGATCCTACGAGCAGTACTTC
CDR3: CASSKWRLAEGSYEQYF
D: NA
V: TRBV21-1
size: once
J: TRBJ2-7

DNA: TGCGCCAGCAGCCAAGGTGAGAGCGGCTACACCTTC
CDR3: CASSQGESGYTF
D: NA
V: TRBV4-1
size: few
J: TRBJ1-2

DNA: TGTGCCAGCTCCCTAACTCCACTAGCAGCTCAAGAGACCCAGTACTTC
CDR3: CASSLTPLAAQETQYF
D: NA
V: TRBV18
size: NA
J: TRBJ2-5

DNA: TGTGCCAGCAGCTTACGGGGACTAGCGGGAGGGAACACCGGGGAGCTGTTTTTT
CDR3: CASSLRGLAGGNTGELFF
D: TRBD2
V: TRBV13
size: NA
J: TRBJ2-2

DNA: TGTGCCTGGAGCCCCGGCGAGACCCAGTACTTC
CDR3: CAWSPGETQYF
D: NA
V: TRBV30
size: NA
J: TRBJ2-5

DNA: TGTGCCAGTCAGGCCCGGAGGGGACAAGAGACCCAGTACTTC
CDR3: CASQARRGQETQYF
D: NA
V: TRBV2
size: NA
J: TRBJ2-5

DNA: TGTGCCAGCAGTGAAGCGGGGCAGGGTCCCCACGAGCAGTACTTC
CDR3: CASSEAGQGPHEQYF
D: NA
V: TRBV2
size: NA
J: TRBJ2-7

DNA: TGTGCCAGCACAGCCAGGGGGCGCGCCTATGGCTACACCTTC
CDR3: CASTARGRAYGYTF
D: TRBD1
V: TRBV28
size: few
J: TRBJ1-2

DNA: TGTGCCAGCAGCTTAGGTGGGAGGGCCGCCAACGAGCAGTACTTC
CDR3: CASSLGGRAANEQYF
D: TRBD2
V: TRBV7-2
size: NA
J: TRBJ2-7

DNA: TGTGCCAGCAGCTTAGGCCGGTGGGAGCAGTACTTC
CDR3: CASSLGRWEQYF
D: NA
V: TRBV11-3
size: NA
J: TRBJ2-7

DNA: TGTGCCAGCAGTTCCGGGACAGTCCTTACCTACGAGCAGTACTTC
CDR3: CASSSGTVLTYEQYF
D: TRBD1
V: TRBV6-5
size: NA
J: TRBJ2-7

DNA: TGTGCCAGCAGCCCAACGAAGGGGGCGCCCCTACGAGAGACCCAGTACTTC
CDR3: CASSPTKGAPLRETQYF
D: TRBD1
V: TRBV7-2
size: NA
J: TRBJ2-5

DNA: TGCGCCAGCAGCTTGGGTAGCGGGAGTAGACAAGATGAGCAGTTCTTC
CDR3: CASSLGSGSRQDEQFF
D: TRBD2
V: TRBV5-1
size: NA
J: TRBJ2-1

DNA: TGTGCCAGTAGTTCCGGACAGGGGGTAAATGAGCAGTTCTTC
CDR3: CASSSGQGVNEQFF
D: TRBD1
V: TRBV19
size: many
J: TRBJ2-1

DNA: TGTGCCAGCAGTCCACGGACAGGGCTGGACTATGGCTACACCTTC
CDR3: CASSPRTGLDYGYTF
D: TRBD1
V: TRBV27
size: NA
J: TRBJ1-2